This T cell receptor beta chain was identified during a study of T cells after yellow fever vaccination. Trimming removed 2 bases at V and 7 bases at J, with 6 bases between. Germline CDR1 is KGHSH and CDR2 is LQKENI. This CDR3 has 13 residues. General study points: The study found a weaker secondary response that peaked faster, day 5 versus 15. Clonotypes found in both CD4 and CD8 compartments made up a small share.

From the 5' RACE reads, TCRdb called clonotypes with MiXCR, one entry per CDR3 protein. The sample lists 620,000 or so distinct CDR3 sequences, 17% occurring once. Comment on this clonotype: The target antigen is unknown.

The chain employs TRBV18 and TRBJ1-6, with D unclear. The clonotype comes from a man between 18 and 35 years old who received the YFV17D yellow fever vaccine. The sequences come from PBMCs, collected more than 4 days after the first yellow fever vaccination. CDR3 sequence reads: CASSPAGNSPLHF. CDR3 nucleotide sequence: TGTGCCAGCTCACCAGCCGGGAATTCACCCCTCCACTTT.